This T cell receptor (beta chain) was recovered during a study of CD8 T cells in Susac syndrome. Study results and caveats: Susac-specific public clones in total CD8+ repertoires numbered some 15; in CD8+ TEMRA repertoires, they numbered 5 or 6.

Regarding this clonotype: Its antigen is undetermined.

High-throughput TCR beta sequencing covered peripheral CD8+ and CD4+ T cells. TEMRA cells were FACS-enriched, and CD8+ and CD4+ T cells were isolated negatively. Random hexamers served to reverse transcribe about 0.45 to 1 ug RNA. With immunoSEQ multiplex PCR, TCR beta CDR3 was amplified across 54 Vbeta and 13 Jbeta. TCRdb used MiXCR to reprocess the immunoSEQ multiplex PCR reads, holding one entry per CDR3 protein. Of 75,000 to 100,000 distinct CDR3 sequences in the sample, approximately 95% were seen once. V was shortened by 4 bases and J by 1 base, with 11 bases between the two germline ends. Germline CDR1 is SEHNR and CDR2 is FQNEAQ (reference sequence). The CDR3 extends over 14 amino acids.

The J gene is TRBJ2-7, the V gene TRBV7-9, with D perhaps TRBD1 or TRBD2 (5 bases each). The TCR originated in a human donor with Susac syndrome. The sample comprised CD8+ T cells from PBMCs. This chain's CDR3 is CASSSRDGSYEQYF. As DNA, the CDR3 is TGTGCCAGCAGCTCTAGGGACGGTTCCTACGAGCAGTACTTC. The full variable domain, in which reference TRBV7-9 and TRBJ2-7 provide the parts outside the CDR3, is DTGVSQNPRHKITKRGQNVTFRCDPISEHNRLYWYRQTLGQGPEFLTYFQNEAQLEKSRLLSDRFSAERPKGSFSTLEIQRTEQGDSAMYLCASSSRDGSYEQYFGPGTRLTVT.